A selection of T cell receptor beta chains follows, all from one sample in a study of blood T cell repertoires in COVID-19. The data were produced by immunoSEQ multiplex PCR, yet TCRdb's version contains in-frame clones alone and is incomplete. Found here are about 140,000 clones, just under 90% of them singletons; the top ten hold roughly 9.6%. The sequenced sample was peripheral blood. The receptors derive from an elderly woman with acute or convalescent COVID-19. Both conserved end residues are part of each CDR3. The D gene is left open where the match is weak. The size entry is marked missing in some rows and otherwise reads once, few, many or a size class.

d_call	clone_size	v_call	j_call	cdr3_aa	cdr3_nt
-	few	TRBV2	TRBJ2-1	CASSVQDSSYNEQFF	TGTGCCAGCAGTGTCCAGGACTCCTCCTACAATGAGCAGTTCTTC
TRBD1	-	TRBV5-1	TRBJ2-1	CASSFNAGTAYNEQFF	TGCGCCAGCAGCTTCAACGCCGGGACAGCATACAATGAGCAGTTCTTC
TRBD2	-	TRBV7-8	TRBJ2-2	CASSKTSGTSGELFF	TGTGCCAGCAGCAAGACTAGCGGGACGTCCGGGGAGCTGTTTTTT
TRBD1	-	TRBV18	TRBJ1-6	CASSQVPGQGGSPLHF	TGTGCCAGCTCTCAAGTCCCGGGACAGGGGGGGTCACCCCTCCACTTT
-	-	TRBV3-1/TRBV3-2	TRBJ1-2	CASSLSPGNSHGYTF	TGTGCCAGCAGCCTAAGTCCAGGGAATTCACATGGCTACACCTTC
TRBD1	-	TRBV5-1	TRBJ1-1	CASSHTGTGDTEAFF	TGCGCCAGCAGCCATACCGGGACAGGGGACACTGAAGCTTTCTTT
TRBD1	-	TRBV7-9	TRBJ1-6	CASSRDSSSYSPLHF	TGTGCCAGCAGCCGGGACAGTTCTTCTTATTCACCCCTCCACTTT
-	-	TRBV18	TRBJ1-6	CASSLEGKDSPLHF	TGTGCCAGCTCATTGGAGGGTAAGGATTCACCCCTCCACTTT
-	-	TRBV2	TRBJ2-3	CASSVAHILSTDTQYF	TGTGCCAGCAGTGTGGCGCACATACTAAGCACAGATACGCAGTATTTT
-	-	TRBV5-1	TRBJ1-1	CASSPQEGDRGTEAFF	TGCGCCAGCAGCCCCCAAGAGGGGGATAGGGGCACTGAAGCTTTCTTT
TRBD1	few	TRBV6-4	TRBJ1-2	CASSDPVDRERDYGYTF	TGTGCCAGCAGTGACCCCGTGGACAGGGAAAGGGACTATGGCTACACCTTC
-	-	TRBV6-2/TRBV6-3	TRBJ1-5	CASSYRPGSSNQPQHF	TGTGCCAGCAGTTACCGTCCGGGGTCTAGCAATCAGCCCCAGCATTTT
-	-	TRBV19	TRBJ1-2	CASNTPRRGNYGYTF	TGTGCCAGTAATACACCCCGGCGGGGAAACTATGGCTACACCTTC
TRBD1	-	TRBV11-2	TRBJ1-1	CASSLRGRGTTEAFF	TGTGCCAGCAGCTTACGGGGCAGGGGGACCACTGAAGCTTTCTTT
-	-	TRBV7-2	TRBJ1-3	CASSFGGGPHSGNTIYF	TGTGCCAGCAGCTTCGGTGGGGGCCCCCATTCTGGAAACACCATATATTTT